This T cell receptor (beta chain) was captured by sequencing in a study of T cell clonality in common variable immunodeficiency. Only a few counts were recorded for this clone. The antigen is unknown. The read is 3 residues too short to cover the CDR3 end, so that end is filled in from the germline J gene. Measured with immunoSEQ multiplex PCR; TCRdb has only the in-frame clones, and not every one. The sample has 2,500 or so clones, none seen only once; the top ten hold over 10%. Germline CDR1 SQVTM, CDR2 ANQGSEA. The CDR3 covers 13 residues. The V and J ends lost 4 bases and 5 bases respectively, with 14 bases between them. Study-wide results and limits: Reportedly, TCR beta sequences from common variable immunodeficiency showed fewer deletions and N-nucleotide insertions. What drives increased CVID clonality needs T cell subpopulation sequencing. CVID subjects shared fewer TCRbeta clones than healthy controls did.

The material sequenced was peripheral blood mononuclear cells. The receptor was isolated from a human donor with common variable immunodeficiency. The chain joins TRBV29-1 to TRBJ2-5, with a weak D call TRBD1 (6 bases). This CDR3 is CSVGGTGSETQYF. The covered CDR3 bases are TGCAGCGTTGGGGGAACAGGGTCCGAGACC.